The 12 T cell receptor beta chains in this list originate from one sample, sequenced in a study of T-cell reconstitution after alpha-beta-depleted transplantation in children. The TCRbeta library incorporated unique molecular identifiers. One entry per CDR3 protein results from TCRdb running MiXCR on the PCR reads. The table lists about 870,000 distinct CDR3 sequences, around 17% of them singletons. The source material was PBMCs, mostly from graft donor cells, sampled 360 days after TCRalphabeta/CD19-depleted stem cell transplant. All receptors come from a male patient aged 10-17 years who had a stem cell transplant for acute lymphoblastic leukemia, so the T cells may come from the graft donor.

The sample holds a few counts of this clonotype. This chain joins TRBV10-2 and TRBJ2-7; 12 bases line up with TRBD2. V was pared by 5 bases and J by 0 bases, with 8 bases of the junction left unmatched. CDR3 size: 17 residues. CDR1 and CDR2 (germline): WSHSY, SAAADI. The CDR3 reads CASSTVTSGSRSYEQYF. The CDR3 DNA sequence: TGCGCCAGCAGTACCGTGACTAGCGGGAGCCGCTCCTACGAGCAGTACTTC.

This clonotype showed up many times. The chain carries TRBV5-5 and TRBJ2-5; D could derive from TRBD1 or TRBD2 (5 bases each). V shed 0 bases and J shed 5 bases, with 14 bases lying between them. This CDR3 is 15 amino acids long. Germline CDR1 and CDR2: SGHKS and YYEKEE (reference sequence). This CDR3 reads CASSLVSGPWETQYF. CDR3 nucleotides: TGTGCCAGCAGCTTGGTCTCGGGGCCCTGGGAGACCCAGTACTTC.

This clonotype was seen a few times. The chain couples TRBV24-1 to TRBJ1-2; D is undetermined. The CDR3 runs to 13 residues. Trimming removed 3 bases at V and 4 bases at J, with 8 bases between. The germline V gene encodes CDR1 KGHDR and CDR2 SFDVKD. The CDR3 reads CATSDPITYGYTF. CDR3 in DNA: TGTGCCACCAGTGATCCCATTACCTATGGCTACACCTTC.

This clonotype was observed at least ten times. The chain links TRBV5-1 to TRBJ1-2, with 7 bases that match TRBD1. Germline lookup yields CDR1 SGHRS and CDR2 YFSETQ. With 0 bases clipped from V and 5 bases from J, the junction kept 7 bases outside the gene matches. The length of the CDR3 is 15 residues. The CDR3 region is CASSLEGQSLYGYTF. Written as DNA, the CDR3 is TGCGCCAGCAGCTTGGAGGGACAGTCCTTATATGGCTACACCTTC.

This clonotype was counted between two and nine times. CDR3: CASSSRGGLGELFF. CDR3 nucleotides: TGTGCCAGCAGTTCCCGGGGTGGGTTGGGGGAGCTGTTTTTT. The chain links TRBV27 to TRBJ2-2; the D gene is possibly TRBD2 (5 bases). CDR1 and CDR2 (germline): MNHEY, SMNVEV (reference sequence). V lost 4 bases to trimming and J lost 8 bases, with 14 bases between them. CDR3 length: 14 residues.

The CDR3 protein is CASSSVSNTEAFF. Here the CDR3 DNA reads TGTGCCAGCAGTTCCGTTTCGAACACTGAAGCTTTCTTT. This chain uses TRBV6-5 with TRBJ1-1; D remains unclear. Germline-derived CDR1 and CDR2 are MNHEY and SVGAGI. V was pared by 4 bases and J by 1 base, with 7 bases between. The CDR3 extends over 13 amino acids.

This clonotype occurred a few times. The rearrangement joins TRBV24-1 to TRBJ2-6; TRBD1 might be the D (7 bases). CDR3 length: 18 residues. The germline gives CDR1 KGHDR, CDR2 SFDVKD. With 2 bases removed from V and 0 bases from J, the gap between germline ends came to 13 bases. The CDR3 coding sequence is TGTGCCACCAGTGATTGGGGGGACAGTACCTCTGGGGCCAACGTCCTGACTTTC. Protein product: CATSDWGDSTSGANVLTF.

This clonotype showed up just a few times. This chain links TRBV5-1 with TRBJ2-7; 7 bases are a match to TRBD1. From germline, CDR1 is SGHRS and CDR2 YFSETQ. This CDR3 spans 15 amino acids. V shed 2 bases and J 7 bases; nucleotides not matched to a gene: 12. As DNA, the CDR3 is TGCGCCAGCAGCTTTAGGAGACAGGGCATCGAGGAGCAGTACTTC. Translating it yields CASSFRRQGIEEQYF.

In its sample, this clonotype was seen many times. This chain connects TRBV28 to TRBJ2-6, with a weak D call TRBD1 (6 bases). Germline V gives CDR1 MDHEN, CDR2 SYDVKM. The CDR3 sequence is 15 residues long. The V end was cut by 2 bases, the J end by 2 bases, with 7 bases between. The DNA of the CDR3 is TGTGCCAGCAGTTTACAGGGGCCTGGGGCCAACGTCCTGACTTTC. Translation: CASSLQGPGANVLTF. The full variable domain, completed using reference TRBV28 and TRBJ2-6, is DVKVTQSSRYLVKRTGEKVFLECVQDMDHENMFWYRQDPGLGLRLIYFSYDVKMKEKGDIPEGYSVSREKKERFSLILESASTNQTSMYLCASSLQGPGANVLTFGAGSRLTVL.

This clonotype was seen ten or more times. The CDR3 here is CASSPGAFYEQYF. CDR3 DNA: TGTGCCAGCAGCCCGGGGGCCTTCTACGAGCAGTACTTC. The V gene is TRBV3-1, the J gene TRBJ2-7; D might be TRBD1 or TRBD2, each matching 6 bases. V lost 4 bases to trimming and J lost 3 bases, with 10 bases between them. CDR1 is LGHDT, CDR2 YNNKEL, per germline (reference sequence). The CDR3 contains 13 residues.

V usage is TRBV7-8 and J usage is TRBJ1-5; 7 bases match TRBD1. V shed 3 bases and J 4 bases; nucleotides not matched to a gene: 3. The CDR3 totals 14 residues. Per the germline V gene, CDR1 is SGHVS and CDR2 is FQNEAQ. The CDR3 region has the DNA TGTGCCAGCAGCTTCCGGGACAGTAATCAGCCCCAGCATTTT. This sequence encodes CASSFRDSNQPQHF.

The chain employs TRBV10-3 and TRBJ2-7; D is undetermined. Germline CDR1 ENHRY, CDR2 SYGVKD. The CDR3 length is 12 residues. Between the trimmed V and J ends, which lost 2 bases and 3 bases, there was a span of 5 bases. In DNA form, the CDR3 reads TGTGCCATCAGTGAGCAAGACTACGAGCAGTACTTC. The encoded protein is CAISEQDYEQYF.